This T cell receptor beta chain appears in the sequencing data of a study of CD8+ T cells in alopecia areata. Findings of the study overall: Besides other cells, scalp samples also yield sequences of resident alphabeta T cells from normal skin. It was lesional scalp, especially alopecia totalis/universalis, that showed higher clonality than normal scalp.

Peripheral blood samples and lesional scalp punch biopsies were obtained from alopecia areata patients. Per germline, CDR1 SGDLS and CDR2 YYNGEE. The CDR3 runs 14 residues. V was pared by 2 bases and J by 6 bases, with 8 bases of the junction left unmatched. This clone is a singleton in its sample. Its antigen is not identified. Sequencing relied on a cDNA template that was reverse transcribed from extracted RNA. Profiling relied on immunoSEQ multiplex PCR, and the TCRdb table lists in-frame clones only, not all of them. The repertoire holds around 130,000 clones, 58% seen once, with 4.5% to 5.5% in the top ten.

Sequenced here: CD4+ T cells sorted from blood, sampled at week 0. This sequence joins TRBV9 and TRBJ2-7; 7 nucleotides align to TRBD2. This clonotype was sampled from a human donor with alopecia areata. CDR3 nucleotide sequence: TGTGCCAGCAGCGTTTTGCGGGAGCAGTGCGAGCAGTACTTC. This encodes CASSVLREQCEQYF.